The sequence of this T cell receptor beta chain was determined in a study of regulatory T cells in long-lasting Graves disease. The TCR beta library used iRepertoire HTBI primers with Arm-PCR amplification of CDR3. TCRdb redid the calling of the multiplex PCR reads with MiXCR, one entry per CDR3 protein. The table lists 350,000 to 450,000 distinct CDR3 sequences, around 11% of them singletons. The V gene's germline CDR1 is LGHNA and CDR2 YSLEER. The CDR3 has 15 residues. The junction had 6 bases not matched to a gene; V was cut back by 4 bases and J by 3 bases. The time point is: newly diagnosed GD, antithyroid drugs for less than 3 months. Following extraction of RNA from PBMCs, that RNA was used to make the TCR library. The collection involved drawing approximately 9.9 milliliters of peripheral blood into EDTA tubes. The sample was also linked to a second study, of T cells in Graves' hyperthyroidism and ophthalmopathy.

Sequences were derived from peripheral blood mononuclear cells (PBMCs), sampled at new diagnosis, from a patient treated with antithyroid drugs. The chain uses TRBV4-3 and TRBJ2-1; 7 bases map to TRBD1. This sequence was found in a woman between 18 and 29 years old with Graves disease. The chain's CDR3 is CASSLAWDSYNEQFF. CDR3 DNA: TGCGCCAGCAGCCTTGCTTGGGACAGCTACAATGAGCAGTTCTTC.